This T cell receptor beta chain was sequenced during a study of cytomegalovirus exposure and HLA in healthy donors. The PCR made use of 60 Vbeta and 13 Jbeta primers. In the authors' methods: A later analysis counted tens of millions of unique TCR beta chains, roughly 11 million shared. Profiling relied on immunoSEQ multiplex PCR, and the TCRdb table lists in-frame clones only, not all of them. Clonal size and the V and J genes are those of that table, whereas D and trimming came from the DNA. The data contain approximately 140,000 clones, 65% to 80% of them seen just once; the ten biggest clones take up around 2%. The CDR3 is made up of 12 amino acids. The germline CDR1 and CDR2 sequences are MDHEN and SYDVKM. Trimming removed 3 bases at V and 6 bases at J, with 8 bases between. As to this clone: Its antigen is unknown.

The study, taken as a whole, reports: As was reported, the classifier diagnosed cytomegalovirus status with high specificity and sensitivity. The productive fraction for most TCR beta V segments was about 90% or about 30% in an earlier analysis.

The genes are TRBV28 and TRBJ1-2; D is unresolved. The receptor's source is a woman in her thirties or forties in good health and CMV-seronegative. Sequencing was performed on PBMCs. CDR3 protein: CASSFRGNGYTF. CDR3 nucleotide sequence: TGTGCCAGCAGTTTCCGAGGAAATGGCTACACCTTC.